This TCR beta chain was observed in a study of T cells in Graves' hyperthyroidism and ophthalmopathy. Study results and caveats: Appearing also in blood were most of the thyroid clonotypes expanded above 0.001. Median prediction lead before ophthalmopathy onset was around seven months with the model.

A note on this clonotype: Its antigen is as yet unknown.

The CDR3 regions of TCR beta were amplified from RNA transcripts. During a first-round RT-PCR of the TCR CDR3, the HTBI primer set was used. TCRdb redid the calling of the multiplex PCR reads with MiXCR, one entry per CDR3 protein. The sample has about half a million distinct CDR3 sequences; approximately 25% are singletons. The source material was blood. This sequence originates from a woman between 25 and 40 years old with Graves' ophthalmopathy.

CDR3 nucleotide sequence: TGTGCCAGCAGGCGGGGTTCGGGGGCCCAGTACTTC. Amino acids: CASRRGSGAQYF. This rearrangement joins TRBV7-8 to TRBJ2-5; D is perhaps TRBD2 (6 bases). The CDR3 spans 12 residues. Trimming left V 6 bases short and J 9 bases short, with 14 bases between. Germline CDR1 reads SGHVS; CDR2 reads FQNEAQ.